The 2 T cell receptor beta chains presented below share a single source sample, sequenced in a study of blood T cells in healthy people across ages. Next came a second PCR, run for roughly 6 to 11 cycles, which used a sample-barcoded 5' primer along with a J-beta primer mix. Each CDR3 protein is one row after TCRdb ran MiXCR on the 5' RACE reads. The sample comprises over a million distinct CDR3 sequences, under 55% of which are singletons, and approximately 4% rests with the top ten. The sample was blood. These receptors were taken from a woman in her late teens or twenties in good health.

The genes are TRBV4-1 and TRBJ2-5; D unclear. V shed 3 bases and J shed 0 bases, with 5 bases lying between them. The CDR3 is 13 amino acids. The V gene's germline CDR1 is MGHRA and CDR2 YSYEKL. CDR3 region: CASSQVNQETQYF. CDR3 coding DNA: TGCGCCAGCAGCCAGGTTAACCAAGAGACCCAGTACTTC.

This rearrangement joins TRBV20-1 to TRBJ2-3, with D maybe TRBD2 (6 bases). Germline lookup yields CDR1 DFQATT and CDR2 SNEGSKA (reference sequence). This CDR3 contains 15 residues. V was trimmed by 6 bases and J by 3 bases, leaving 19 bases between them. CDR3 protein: CSALSTIGGTDTQYF. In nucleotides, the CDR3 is TGCAGTGCACTATCGACCATAGGAGGGACAGATACGCAGTATTTT.